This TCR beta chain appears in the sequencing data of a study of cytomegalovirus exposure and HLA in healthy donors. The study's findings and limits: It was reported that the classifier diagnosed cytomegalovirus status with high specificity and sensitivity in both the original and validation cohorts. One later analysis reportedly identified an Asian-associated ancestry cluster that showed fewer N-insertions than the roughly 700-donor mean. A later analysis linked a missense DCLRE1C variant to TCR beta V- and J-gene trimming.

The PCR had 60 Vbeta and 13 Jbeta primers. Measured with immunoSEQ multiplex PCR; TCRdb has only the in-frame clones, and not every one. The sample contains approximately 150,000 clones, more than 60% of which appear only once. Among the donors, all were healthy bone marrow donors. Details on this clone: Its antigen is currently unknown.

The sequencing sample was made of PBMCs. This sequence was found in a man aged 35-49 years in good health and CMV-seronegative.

The CDR3 DNA is TGTGCCTCACGCCGGGGACTAGCGGGGGTTTATTTT. Translation: CASRRGLAGVYF. This chain connects TRBV30 to TRBJ2-3; 14 bases are a match to TRBD2. This CDR3 contains 12 residues. Germline CDR1 reads GTSNPN; CDR2 reads SVGIG (reference sequence). V lost 7 bases and J lost 15; bases outside the gene matches: 9.